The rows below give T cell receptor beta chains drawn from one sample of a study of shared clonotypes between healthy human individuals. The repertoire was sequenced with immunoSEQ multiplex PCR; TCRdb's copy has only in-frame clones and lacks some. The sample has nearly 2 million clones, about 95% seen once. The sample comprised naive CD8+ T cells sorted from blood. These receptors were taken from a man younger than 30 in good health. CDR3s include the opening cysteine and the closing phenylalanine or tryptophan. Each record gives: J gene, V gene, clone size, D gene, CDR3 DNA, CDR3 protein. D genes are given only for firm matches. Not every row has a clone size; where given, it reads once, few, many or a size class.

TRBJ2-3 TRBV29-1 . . TGCAGCGTTGCTGGTGGAGACACAGATACGCAGTATTTT CSVAGGDTDTQYF
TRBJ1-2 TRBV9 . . TGTGCCAGCAGCGTCTGGGGGAACAACTATGGCTACACCTTC CASSVWGNNYGYTF
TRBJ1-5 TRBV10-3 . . TGTGCCATCAGTGAGTCAGAAAATCAGCCCCAGCATTTT CAISESENQPQHF
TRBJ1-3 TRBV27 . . TGTGCCAGCAGTGCGGTCCTTGGAAACACCATATATTTT CASSAVLGNTIYF
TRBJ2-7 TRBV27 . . TGTGCCAGCAGTTTAGCGGCCCCATACGAGCAGTACTTC CASSLAAPYEQYF
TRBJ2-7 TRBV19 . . TGTGCCAGTAGTGCAGCCAGCTCCTACGAGCAGTACTTC CASSAASSYEQYF
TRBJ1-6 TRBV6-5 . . TGTGCCAGCAGTTACTTACCCCAGAATGAGGATTCACCCCTCCACTTT CASSYLPQNEDSPLHF
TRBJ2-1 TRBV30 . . TGTGCCTTGACTCCAAGCTCCTACAATGAGCAGTTCTTC CALTPSSYNEQFF
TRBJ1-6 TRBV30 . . TGTGCCTGGAGTGTACTAGGGGATTCACCCCTCCACTTT CAWSVLGDSPLHF
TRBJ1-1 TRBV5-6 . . TGTGCCAGCAGCTCAGACATGAACACTGAAGCTTTCTTT CASSSDMNTEAFF
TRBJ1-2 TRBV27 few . TGTGCCAGCAGTTTATCGGGGGGCAACTATGGCTACACCTTC CASSLSGGNYGYTF
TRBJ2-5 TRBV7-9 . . TGTGCCAGCAGCAGTACCGGGTCGGATCCCCAGTACTTC CASSSTGSDPQYF
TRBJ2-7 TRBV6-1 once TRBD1 TGTGCCAGCAGTGCCCTATTGTACGCGACAGGGGGCATTTACGAGCAGTACTTC CASSALLYATGGIYEQYF
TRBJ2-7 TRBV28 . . TGTGCCAGCAGTCGGGACATCTACGAGCAGTACTTC CASSRDIYEQYF
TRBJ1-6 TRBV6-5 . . TGTGCCATTGGCGCCGGGGTATCACCCCTCCACTTT CAIGAGVSPLHF
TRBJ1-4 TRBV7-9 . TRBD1 TGTGCCAGCACCTTAGGACAGGCCGGCTTCAATGAAAAACTGTTTTTT CASTLGQAGFNEKLFF
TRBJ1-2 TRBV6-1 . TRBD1 TGTGCCAGCCAAGACAGGGGCAGTGGCTACACCTTC CASQDRGSGYTF
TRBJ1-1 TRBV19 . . TGTGCCAGTAGTATAGTTCGGGATGACACTGAAGCTTTCTTT CASSIVRDDTEAFF
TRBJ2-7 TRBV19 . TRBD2 TGTGCCAGTAGTCACGGACTAGAGACCTACGAGCAGTACTTC CASSHGLETYEQYF
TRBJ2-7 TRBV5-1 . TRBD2 TGCGCCAGCAGGCCCGGGGTAGCGGGTCGTTCCTACGAGCAGTACTTC CASRPGVAGRSYEQYF
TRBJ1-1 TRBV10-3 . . TGTGCCATCAGTGGCTGGGGTGCCGGGGGCACTGAAGCTTTCTTT CAISGWGAGGTEAFF
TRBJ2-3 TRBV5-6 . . TGTGCCAGCAGCGGGGAAGGGGCAGATACGCAGTATTTT CASSGEGADTQYF
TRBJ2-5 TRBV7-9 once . TGTGCCAGCAGCCCCCCCAGCGGTAGGGAGACCCAGTACTTC CASSPPSGRETQYF
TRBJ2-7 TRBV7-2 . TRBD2 TGTGCCAGCAGCTATGAGACTAGCGGGTGGAACTACGAGCAGTACTTC CASSYETSGWNYEQYF
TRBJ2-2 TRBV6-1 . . TGTGCCAGCAGTGAAGACGGAAGATACACCGGGGAGCTGTTTTTT CASSEDGRYTGELFF
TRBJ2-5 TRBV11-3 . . TGTGCCAGCAGCTCCAGGGGTTTCGAGACCCAGTACTTC CASSSRGFETQYF
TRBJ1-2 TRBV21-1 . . TGTGCCACCCGTACGGGGAGCTCCTATGGCTACACCTTC CATRTGSSYGYTF
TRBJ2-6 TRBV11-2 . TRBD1 TGTGCCAGCAGCTCAGGGCGGCAGGGGGCTCTGAGTGGGGCCAACGTCCTGACTTTC CASSSGRQGALSGANVLTF
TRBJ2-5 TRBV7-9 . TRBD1 TGTGCCAGCAGCCCGGACAGGGGGAAGACCCAGTACTTC CASSPDRGKTQYF
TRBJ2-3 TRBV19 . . TGTGCCAGCAAACGTGGAGGGGTGGCAGATACGCAGTATTTT CASKRGGVADTQYF
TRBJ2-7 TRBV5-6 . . TGTGCCAGCAGCTTGGTAGGAGTGCTTACCTACGAGCAGTACTTC CASSLVGVLTYEQYF
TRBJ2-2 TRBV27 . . TGTGCCAGCAGTCCACCTTGGACCCTCACCGGGGAGCTGTTTTTT CASSPPWTLTGELFF
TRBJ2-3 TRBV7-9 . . TGTGCCAGCAGCTTCCCCGAGGGGGCAGATACGCAGTATTTT CASSFPEGADTQYF
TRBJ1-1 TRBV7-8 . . TGTGCCAGCAGCTTAGTCTATGGGCTTGCTAACACTGAAGCTTTCTTT CASSLVYGLANTEAFF
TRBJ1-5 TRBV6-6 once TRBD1 TGTGCCAGCAGCGTAGACAGGGCAAACCGTCAGCCCCAGCATTTT CASSVDRANRQPQHF
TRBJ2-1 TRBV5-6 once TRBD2 TGTGCCAGCAGCTTGCATTCTCTAGCGGGCCCCGCTGAGCAGTTCTTC CASSLHSLAGPAEQFF
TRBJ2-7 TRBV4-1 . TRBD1 TGCGCCAGCAGCCACGTAGGGGGCAGCGAGCAGTACTTC CASSHVGGSEQYF
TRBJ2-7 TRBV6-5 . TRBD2 TGTGCCAGCAGTTTCCCCATTAGCGGGAGTTCCTACGAGCAGTACTTC CASSFPISGSSYEQYF
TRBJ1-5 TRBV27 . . TGTGCCAGCAGTTTCGGCCAGGGAAGCAATCAGCCCCAGCATTTT CASSFGQGSNQPQHF
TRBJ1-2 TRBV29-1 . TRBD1 TGCAGCGACTATACAGGGGGCGATGGCTACACCTTC CSDYTGGDGYTF
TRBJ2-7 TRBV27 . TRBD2 TGTGCCAGCAGTTTATCCTCCGGGACTATTCTTTACGAGCAGTACTTC CASSLSSGTILYEQYF
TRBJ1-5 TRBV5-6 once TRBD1 TGTGCCAGCAGCCCAGGACAGGGGAGCCAGCCCCAGCATTTT CASSPGQGSQPQHF
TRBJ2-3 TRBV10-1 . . TGCGCCAGCAGTGAATTGGCGGGCTCTAGCACAGATACGCAGTATTTT CASSELAGSSTDTQYF
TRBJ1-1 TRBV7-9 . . TGTGCCAGCAGCTTAGATCTCACTGAAGCTTTCTTT CASSLDLTEAFF
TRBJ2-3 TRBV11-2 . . TGTGCCAGCAGCTTTAGCGGTAGCACAGATACGCAGTATTTT CASSFSGSTDTQYF
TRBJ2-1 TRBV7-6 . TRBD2 TGTGCCAGCAGCTTAGTGGTGGCTTTAGCGGGAGATCGCAATGAGCAGTTCTTC CASSLVVALAGDRNEQFF
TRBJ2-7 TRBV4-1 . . TGCGCCAGCAGCCTCGGGTCCGAGCAGTACTTC CASSLGSEQYF
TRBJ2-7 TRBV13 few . TGTGCCAGCAGCTTAGCGGGGGCCTACGAGCAGTACTTC CASSLAGAYEQYF
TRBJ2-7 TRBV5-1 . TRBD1 TGCGCCAGCAGCTGGGGACAGGGGGACGAGCAGTACTTC CASSWGQGDEQYF
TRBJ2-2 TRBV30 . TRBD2 TGTGCCTGGGACTCACTAGCGGGGGCGAACACCGGGGAGCTGTTTTTT CAWDSLAGANTGELFF
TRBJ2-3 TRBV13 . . TGTGCCAGCAGCTTAGAAAGGGACACAGATACGCAGTATTTT CASSLERDTDTQYF
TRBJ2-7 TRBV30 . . TGTGCCTGGAGTCCTGACCCGCCAGGGGCGTCCGGGCAGCAGTACTTC CAWSPDPPGASGQQYF
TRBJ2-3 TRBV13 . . TGTGCCAGCAACTCACGAGGGCTAGATTCAGATACGCAGTATTTT CASNSRGLDSDTQYF
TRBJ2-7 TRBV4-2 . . TGTGCCAGCAGCCAAGTGGGGCCCGCGGGCTACGAGCAGTACTTC CASSQVGPAGYEQYF
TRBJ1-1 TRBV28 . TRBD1 TGTGCCAGCGAAGGGGGCACTTTGAACACTGAAGCTTTCTTT CASEGGTLNTEAFF
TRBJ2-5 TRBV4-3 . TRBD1 TGCGCCAGCAGCCCCGGGACAGGGGACCAAGAGACCCAGTACTTC CASSPGTGDQETQYF
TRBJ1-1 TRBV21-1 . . TGTGCCAGCAGCTCTACTCGGCCAGGGGGGTACACTGAAGCTTTCTTT CASSSTRPGGYTEAFF
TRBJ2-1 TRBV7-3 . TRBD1 TGTGCCAGCAGCTCCCCCGGGACAGGGCTCAATGAGCAGTTCTTC CASSSPGTGLNEQFF